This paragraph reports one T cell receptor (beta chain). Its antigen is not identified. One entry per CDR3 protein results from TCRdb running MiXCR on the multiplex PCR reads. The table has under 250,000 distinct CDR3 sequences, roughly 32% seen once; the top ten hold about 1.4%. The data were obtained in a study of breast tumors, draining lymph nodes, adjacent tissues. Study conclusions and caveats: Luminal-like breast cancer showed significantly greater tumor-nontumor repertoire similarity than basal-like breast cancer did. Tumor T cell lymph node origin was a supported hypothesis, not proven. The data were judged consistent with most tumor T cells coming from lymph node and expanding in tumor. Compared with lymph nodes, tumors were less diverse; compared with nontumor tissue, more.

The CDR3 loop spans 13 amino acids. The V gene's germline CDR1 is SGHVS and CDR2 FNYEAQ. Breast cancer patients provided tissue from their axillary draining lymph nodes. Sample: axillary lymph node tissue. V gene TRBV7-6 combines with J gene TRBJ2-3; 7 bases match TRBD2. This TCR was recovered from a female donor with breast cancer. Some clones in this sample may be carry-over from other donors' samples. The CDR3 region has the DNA TGTGCAGCGCTTGGGGGAGGGACAGATACGCAGTATTTT. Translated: CAALGGGTDTQYF.